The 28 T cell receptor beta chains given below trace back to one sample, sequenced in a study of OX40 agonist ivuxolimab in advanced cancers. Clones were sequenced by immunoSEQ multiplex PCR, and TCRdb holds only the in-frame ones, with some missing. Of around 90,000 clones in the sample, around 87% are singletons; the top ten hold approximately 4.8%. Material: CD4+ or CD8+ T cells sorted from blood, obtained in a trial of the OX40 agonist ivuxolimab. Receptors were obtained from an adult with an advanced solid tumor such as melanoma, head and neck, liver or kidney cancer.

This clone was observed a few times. Here the CDR3 reads CASSLGGDGFYEQFF. CDR3 in DNA: TGTGCCAGCAGCTTAGGAGGGGATGGATTTTATGAGCAGTTCTTC. V and J are TRBV7-2 and TRBJ2-1; D tentatively reads TRBD1 or TRBD2 (5 bases each). Germline V gene sequence: CDR1 SGHTA, CDR2 FQGNSA. V dropped 1 base and J dropped 8 bases, with 15 bases sitting between them. CDR3 length: 15 residues.

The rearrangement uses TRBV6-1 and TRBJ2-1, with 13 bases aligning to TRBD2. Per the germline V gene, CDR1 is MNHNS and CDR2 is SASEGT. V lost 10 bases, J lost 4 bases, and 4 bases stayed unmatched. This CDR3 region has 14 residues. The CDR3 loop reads CATQTSGRYNEQFF. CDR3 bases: TGTGCCACCCAGACTAGCGGGAGGTACAATGAGCAGTTCTTC.

The CDR3, as DNA: TGTGCCAGCAGCCTGGGGTGGGTCGGGGAGCTGTTTTTT. It encodes CASSLGWVGELFF. The rearrangement uses TRBV7-8 and TRBJ2-2, with D unresolved. This CDR3 contains 13 residues. Germline V lookup: CDR1 SGHVS, CDR2 FQNEAQ. V lost 5 bases, J lost 7 bases, and 11 bases lay in between.

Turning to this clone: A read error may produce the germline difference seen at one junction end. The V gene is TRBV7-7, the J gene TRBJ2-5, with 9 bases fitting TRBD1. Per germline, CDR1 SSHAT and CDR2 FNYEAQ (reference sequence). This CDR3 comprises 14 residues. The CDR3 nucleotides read TGTGCTAGCAGCGCGGACAGGGGAGAAGAGACCCAGTACTTC. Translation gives CASSADRGEETQYF.

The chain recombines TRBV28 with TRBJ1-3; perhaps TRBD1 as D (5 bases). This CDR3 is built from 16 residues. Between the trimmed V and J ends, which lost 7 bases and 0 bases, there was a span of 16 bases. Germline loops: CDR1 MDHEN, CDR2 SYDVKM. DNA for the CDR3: TGTGCCAGCACCGCAGGGCCACATTCCTCTGGAAACACCATATATTTT. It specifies CASTAGPHSSGNTIYF. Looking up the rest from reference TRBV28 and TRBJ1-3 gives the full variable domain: DVKVTQSSRYLVKRTGEKVFLECVQDMDHENMFWYRQDPGLGLRLIYFSYDVKMKEKGDIPEGYSVSREKKERFSLILESASTNQTSMYLCASTAGPHSSGNTIYFGEGSWLTVV.

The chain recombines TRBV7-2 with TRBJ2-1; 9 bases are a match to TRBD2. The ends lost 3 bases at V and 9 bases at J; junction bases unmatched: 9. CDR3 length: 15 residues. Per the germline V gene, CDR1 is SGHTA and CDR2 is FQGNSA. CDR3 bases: TGTGCCAGCAGCTTGAGACTAGCGGAGGTGGGTGAGCAGTTCTTC. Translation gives CASSLRLAEVGEQFF.

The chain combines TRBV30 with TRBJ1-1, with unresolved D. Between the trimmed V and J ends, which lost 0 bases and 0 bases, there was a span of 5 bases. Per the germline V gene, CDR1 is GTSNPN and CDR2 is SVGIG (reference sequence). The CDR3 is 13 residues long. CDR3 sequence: CAWSVRVNTEAFF. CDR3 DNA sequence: TGTGCCTGGAGTGTCCGGGTGAACACTGAAGCTTTCTTT.

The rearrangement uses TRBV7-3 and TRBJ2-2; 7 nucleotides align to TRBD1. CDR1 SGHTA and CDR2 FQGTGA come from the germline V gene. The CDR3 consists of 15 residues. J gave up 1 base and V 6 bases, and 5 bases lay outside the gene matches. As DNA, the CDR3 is TGTGCCAGCAGACAGGACAGGTGGAACACCGGGGAGCTGTTTTTT. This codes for CASRQDRWNTGELFF.

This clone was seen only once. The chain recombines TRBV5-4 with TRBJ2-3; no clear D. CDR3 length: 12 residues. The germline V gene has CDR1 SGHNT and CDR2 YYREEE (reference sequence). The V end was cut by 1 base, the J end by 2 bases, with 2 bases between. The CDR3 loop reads CASSLTTDTQYF. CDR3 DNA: TGTGCCAGCAGCTTGACCACAGATACGCAGTATTTT.

The CDR3 nucleotides are TGTGCCAGCAGCTTCAAAGGCTACACCTTC. Translation: CASSFKGYTF. The chain uses TRBV5-8 and TRBJ1-2; D remains ambiguous. The CDR3 extends over 10 amino acids. CDR1 and CDR2 (germline): SGHTS, YDEGEE. The V end was cut by 2 bases, the J end by 8 bases, with 4 bases between.

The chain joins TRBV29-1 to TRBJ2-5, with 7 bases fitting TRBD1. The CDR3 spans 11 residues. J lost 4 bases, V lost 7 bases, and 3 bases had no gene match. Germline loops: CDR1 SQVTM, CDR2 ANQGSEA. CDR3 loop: CSGQGPETQYF. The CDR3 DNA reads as TGCAGCGGACAGGGCCCAGAGACCCAGTACTTC.

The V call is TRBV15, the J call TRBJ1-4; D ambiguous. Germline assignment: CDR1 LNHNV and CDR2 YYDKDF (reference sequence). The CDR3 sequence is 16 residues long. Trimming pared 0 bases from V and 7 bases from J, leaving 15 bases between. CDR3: CATSRDGIGDGEKLFF. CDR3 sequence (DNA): TGTGCCACCAGCAGAGATGGAATCGGCGATGGTGAAAAACTGTTTTTT.

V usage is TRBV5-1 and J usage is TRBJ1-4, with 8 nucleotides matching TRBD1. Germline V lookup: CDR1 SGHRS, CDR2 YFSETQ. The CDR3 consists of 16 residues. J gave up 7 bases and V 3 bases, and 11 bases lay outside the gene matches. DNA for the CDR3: TGCGCCAGCAGCTCGACCGGGACAGGTCTTAGTGAAAAACTGTTTTTT. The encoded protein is CASSSTGTGLSEKLFF.

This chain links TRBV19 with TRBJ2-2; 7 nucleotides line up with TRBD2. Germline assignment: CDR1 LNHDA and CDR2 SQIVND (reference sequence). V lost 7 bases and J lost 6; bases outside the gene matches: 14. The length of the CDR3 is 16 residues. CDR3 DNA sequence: TGTGCCAGTATCCAAACGGGAGGACTGGCGGCCGGGGAGCTGTTTTTT. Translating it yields CASIQTGGLAAGELFF.

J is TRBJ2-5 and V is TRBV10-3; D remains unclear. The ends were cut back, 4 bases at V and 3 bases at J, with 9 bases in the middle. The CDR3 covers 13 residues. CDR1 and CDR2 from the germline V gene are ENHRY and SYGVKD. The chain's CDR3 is CAISVSSEETQYF. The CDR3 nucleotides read TGTGCCATCAGTGTCTCCTCTGAAGAGACCCAGTACTTC.

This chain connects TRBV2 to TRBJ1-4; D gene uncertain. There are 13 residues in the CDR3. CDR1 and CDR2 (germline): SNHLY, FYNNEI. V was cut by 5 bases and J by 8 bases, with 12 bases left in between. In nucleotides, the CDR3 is TGTGCCAGCAGTACAAACTCTCAGGAAAAACTGTTTTTT. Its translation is CASSTNSQEKLFF.

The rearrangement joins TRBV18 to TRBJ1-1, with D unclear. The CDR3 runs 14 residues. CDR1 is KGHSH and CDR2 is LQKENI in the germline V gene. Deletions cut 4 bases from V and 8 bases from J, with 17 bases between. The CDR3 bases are TGTGCCAGCTCACGCGCCAAATCGACTGACGAAGCTTTCTTT. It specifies CASSRAKSTDEAFF.

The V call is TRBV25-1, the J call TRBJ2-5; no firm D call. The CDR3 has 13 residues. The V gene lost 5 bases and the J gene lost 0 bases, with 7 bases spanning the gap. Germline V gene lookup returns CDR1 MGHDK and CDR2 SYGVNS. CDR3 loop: CASSNPYQETQYF. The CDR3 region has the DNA TGTGCCAGCAGTAACCCGTACCAAGAGACCCAGTACTTC.

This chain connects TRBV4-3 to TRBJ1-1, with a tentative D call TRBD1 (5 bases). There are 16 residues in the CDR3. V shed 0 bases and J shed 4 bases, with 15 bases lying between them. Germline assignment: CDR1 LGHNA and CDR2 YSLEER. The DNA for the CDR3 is TGCGCCAGCAGCCAAGATGGGGGGGGTTGGGGCACTGAAGCTTTCTTT. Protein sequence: CASSQDGGGWGTEAFF.

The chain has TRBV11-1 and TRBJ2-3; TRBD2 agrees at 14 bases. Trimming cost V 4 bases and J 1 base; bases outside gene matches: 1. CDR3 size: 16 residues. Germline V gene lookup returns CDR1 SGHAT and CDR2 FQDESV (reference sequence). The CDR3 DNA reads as TGTGCCAGCAGCTCGGGACTAGCGGGGGGCACAGATACGCAGTATTTT. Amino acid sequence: CASSSGLAGGTDTQYF.

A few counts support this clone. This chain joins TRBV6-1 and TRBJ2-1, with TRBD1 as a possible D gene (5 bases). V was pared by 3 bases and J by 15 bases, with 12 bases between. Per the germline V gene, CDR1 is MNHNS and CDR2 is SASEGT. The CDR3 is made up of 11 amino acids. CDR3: CASSETDRLFF. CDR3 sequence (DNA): TGTGCCAGCAGTGAGACAGATCGATTGTTCTTC.

The CDR3 protein is CSAGVHTQYF. CDR3 nucleotides: TGCAGTGCGGGGGTTCATACGCAGTATTTT. The chain uses TRBV20-1 and TRBJ2-3; D may match TRBD1 or TRBD2 (5 bases each). Germline CDR1 and CDR2: DFQATT and SNEGSKA (reference sequence). The CDR3 is 10 residues long. The germline V and J ends were trimmed by 6 bases and 7 bases, with 8 bases remaining between them.

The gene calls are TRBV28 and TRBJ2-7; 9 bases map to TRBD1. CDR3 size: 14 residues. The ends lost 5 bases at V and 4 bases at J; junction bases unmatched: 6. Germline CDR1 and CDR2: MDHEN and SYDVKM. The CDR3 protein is CASSMDRGRYEQYF. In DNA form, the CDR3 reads TGTGCCAGCAGTATGGACAGGGGACGTTACGAGCAGTACTTC.

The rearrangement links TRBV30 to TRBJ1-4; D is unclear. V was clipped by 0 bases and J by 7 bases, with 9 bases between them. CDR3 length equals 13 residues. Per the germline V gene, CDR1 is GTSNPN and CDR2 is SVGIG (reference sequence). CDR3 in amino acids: CAWSVLATEKLFF. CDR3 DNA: TGTGCCTGGAGTGTACTTGCGACTGAAAAACTGTTTTTT.

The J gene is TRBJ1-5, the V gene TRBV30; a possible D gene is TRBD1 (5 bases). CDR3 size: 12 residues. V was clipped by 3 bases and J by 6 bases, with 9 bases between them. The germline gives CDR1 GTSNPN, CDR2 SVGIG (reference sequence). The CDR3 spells CAWSSGSQPQHF. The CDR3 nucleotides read TGTGCCTGGAGCTCAGGGAGTCAGCCCCAGCATTTT.

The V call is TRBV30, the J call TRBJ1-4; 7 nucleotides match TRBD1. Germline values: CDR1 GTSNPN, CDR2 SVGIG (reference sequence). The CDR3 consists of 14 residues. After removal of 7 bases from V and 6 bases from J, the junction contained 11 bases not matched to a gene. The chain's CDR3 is CAFTSGTAYEKLFF. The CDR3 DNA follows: TGTGCCTTCACCTCCGGGACAGCTTATGAAAAACTGTTTTTT.

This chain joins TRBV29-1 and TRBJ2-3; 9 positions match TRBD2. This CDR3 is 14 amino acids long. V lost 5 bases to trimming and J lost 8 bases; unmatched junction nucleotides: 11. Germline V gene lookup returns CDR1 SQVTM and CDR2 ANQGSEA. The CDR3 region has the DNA TGCAGCGTTCCAAGGACTAGCGCCCTCGGTACGCAGTATTTT. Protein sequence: CSVPRTSALGTQYF.

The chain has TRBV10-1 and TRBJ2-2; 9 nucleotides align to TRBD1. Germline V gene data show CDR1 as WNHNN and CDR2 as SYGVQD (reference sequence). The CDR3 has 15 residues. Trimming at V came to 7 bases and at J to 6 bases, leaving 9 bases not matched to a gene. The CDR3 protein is CASTPGQGMAGELFF. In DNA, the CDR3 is TGCGCCAGCACACCGGGACAGGGTATGGCCGGGGAGCTGTTTTTT.